Listed below are T cell receptor beta chains from one sample, sequenced in a study of early T cells in non-severe SARS-CoV-2 infection. From the 5' RACE reads, TCRdb called clonotypes with MiXCR, one entry per CDR3 protein. The data show fewer than 85,000 distinct CDR3 sequences, under 15% seen once. The sequencing sample was made of whole blood. The receptors were gathered from an adult who was a healthcare worker with PCR-confirmed SARS-CoV-2 infection or an uninfected control (not recorded which). Both conserved end residues are part of each CDR3. D genes are given only for firm matches. Expanded clones get a size class; other rows say once, few or many, or leave the size out.

J,size,V,D,DNA,CDR3
TRBJ2-1,many,TRBV2,TRBD1,TGTGCCAGCACCCGACAGGGGCTGAATGGAGGGGAGCAGTTCTTC,CASTRQGLNGGEQFF
TRBJ2-2,few,TRBV5-1,-,TGCGCCAGCAGCCGCAGGGGACCGGGCACCGGGGAGCTGTTTTTT,CASSRRGPGTGELFF
TRBJ2-3,-,TRBV5-1,-,TGCGCCAGCAGCTTGGCGGGAGCAGATACGCAGTATTTT,CASSLAGADTQYF
TRBJ1-2,many,TRBV28,-,TGTGCCAGCAGCCGCGCGCCTGGTGGCTACACCTTC,CASSRAPGGYTF
TRBJ2-2,-,TRBV4-1,-,TGCGCCAGCAGCCAGGTAGACCCCGGGGTGCTGTTTTTT,CASSQVDPGVLFF
TRBJ2-3,many,TRBV5-6,TRBD1,TGTGCCAGCAGCGGACAGGGCTTGAGGGATACGCAGTATTTT,CASSGQGLRDTQYF
TRBJ2-1,many,TRBV9,-,TGTGCCAGCAGCTCAGAGGGGTTAGCTGAGCAGTTCTTC,CASSSEGLAEQFF
TRBJ1-1,few,TRBV9,TRBD1,TGTGCCAGCAGCCCTCCCCAGGGGGCGTGGGTGAACACTGAAGCTTTCTTT,CASSPPQGAWVNTEAFF
TRBJ2-1,many,TRBV11-2,-,TGTGCCAGCAGCCTCTCCGGGAGTACCTACAATGAGCAGTTCTTC,CASSLSGSTYNEQFF
TRBJ2-1,few,TRBV19,-,TGTGCCAGTAGTATAGGAGGGAGCCACGATGAGCAGTTCTTC,CASSIGGSHDEQFF
TRBJ2-3,-,TRBV5-1,-,TGCGCCAGCAGCGGCTACTACCTAGCGACGGCAGATACGCAGTATTTT,CASSGYYLATADTQYF
TRBJ1-1,few,TRBV27,-,TGTGCCAGCAGTTTATCTAGGGACACTGAAGCTTTCTTT,CASSLSRDTEAFF
TRBJ1-1,few,TRBV20-1,-,TGCAGGGCCGGTGACAACACTGAAGCTTTCTTT,CRAGDNTEAFF
TRBJ1-2,-,TRBV6-5,-,TGTGCCAGCAGTTACCCCGGACAGTTCGACTACACCTTC,CASSYPGQFDYTF
TRBJ2-1,-,TRBV5-6,TRBD2,TGTGCCAGCAGCCTAAGCGGGGGAGATTATTACAATGAGCAGTTCTTC,CASSLSGGDYYNEQFF
TRBJ2-7,many,TRBV20-1,-,TGCAGTGCAAACCGGGGACTTACGGTCTCCTACGAGCAGTACTTC,CSANRGLTVSYEQYF
TRBJ1-5,few,TRBV2,-,TGTGCCAGCAGAATCGAGGGACTGCAGCCCCAGCATTTT,CASRIEGLQPQHF
TRBJ2-1,many,TRBV7-2,TRBD2,TGTGCCAGCAGCTTAGTCTACGGCGGGAGTTACTCCTACAATGAGCAGTTCTTC,CASSLVYGGSYSYNEQFF
TRBJ2-2,many,TRBV5-6,TRBD1,TGTGCCAGCAGCCCCCTGGGGACAGGGGGCTCGGGGGAGCTGTTTTTT,CASSPLGTGGSGELFF
TRBJ1-1,-,TRBV7-3,-,TGTGCCAGCAGCCCGGGGACGGCCGCTGAAGCTTTCTTT,CASSPGTAAEAFF
TRBJ2-1,many,TRBV7-9,-,TGTGCCAGCAGCTTTGACGGGAGCTCCTACAATGAGCAGTTCTTC,CASSFDGSSYNEQFF
TRBJ2-6,many,TRBV2,-,TGTGCCTCTACCCTGAACTCTGGGGCCAACGTCCTGACTTTC,CASTLNSGANVLTF
TRBJ1-2,few,TRBV6-5,-,TGTGCCAGCAGTTACTCGGAGGGGGTTGGCGGCTACACCTTC,CASSYSEGVGGYTF
TRBJ2-7,-,TRBV20-1,TRBD2,TGCAGTGCCAGCGGGACTAGCTACGAGCAGTACTTC,CSASGTSYEQYF
TRBJ1-1,-,TRBV27,-,TGTGCCAGCAGTCCACCAGGGGCGGGGAACACTGAAGCTTTCTTT,CASSPPGAGNTEAFF
TRBJ2-5,many,TRBV7-3,TRBD2,TGTGCCAGCAGCACCGGGGGGGCCCAGTACTTC,CASSTGGAQYF
TRBJ1-1,few,TRBV4-1,-,TGCGCCAGCAGCAGTAAGGCGTTCACTGAAGCTTTCTTT,CASSSKAFTEAFF
TRBJ2-1,few,TRBV7-2,-,TGTGCCAGCAGTCAACAGTACGGCTCCTACAATGAGCAGTTCTTC,CASSQQYGSYNEQFF
TRBJ2-7,many,TRBV27,-,TGTGCCAGCAGTTTAAAATCCCCCCAAGGCGTGAGCTCCTACGAGCAGTACTTC,CASSLKSPQGVSSYEQYF
TRBJ2-7,few,TRBV3-1,-,TGTGCCAGCAGCCAAGATTTCTTGGGGGAGCAGTACTTC,CASSQDFLGEQYF
TRBJ1-2,many,TRBV11-1,TRBD1,TGTGCCAGCAGCTCAGAGACAGGGGGCTTTGGCTACACCTTC,CASSSETGGFGYTF
TRBJ1-1,-,TRBV24-1,-,TGTGCCACCAGTGATTTGCCTCCAGGGCTGAACACTGAAGCTTTCTTT,CATSDLPPGLNTEAFF
TRBJ2-1,many,TRBV7-2,TRBD1,TGTGCCAGCAGCCACCAGACAGGGGCCAATGAGCAGTTCTTC,CASSHQTGANEQFF
TRBJ2-1,many,TRBV20-1,-,TGCAGTGCTAGTGGAGGCCAGGGGTCCTACAATGAGCAGTTCTTC,CSASGGQGSYNEQFF
TRBJ1-2,-,TRBV4-1,-,TGCGCCAGCCGAAGAGGGGGACCAACTAACTATGGCTACACCTTC,CASRRGGPTNYGYTF
TRBJ2-1,few,TRBV28,-,TGTGCCAGCAGTTTAATGACCAGGAGCTCCTACAATGAGCAGTTCTTC,CASSLMTRSSYNEQFF
TRBJ2-3,-,TRBV20-1,TRBD2,TGCAGTGCTCAAAGTTGGGGGCTAGCGGGGGCCATAGATACGCAGTATTTT,CSAQSWGLAGAIDTQYF
TRBJ1-1,few,TRBV20-1,TRBD1,TGCAGTGCTAGAGCCCCGGGACAGGGATTTTCTGCATCGAACACTGAAGCTTTCTTT,CSARAPGQGFSASNTEAFF